This is a list of T cell receptor beta chains from one sample in a study of PD-L1 blockade in urothelial cancer. The method was immunoSEQ multiplex PCR; TCRdb's version includes in-frame clones alone and lacks a portion of them. The sample lists some 47,000 clones, approximately 78% occurring once. Sequencing used PBMCs, obtained around atezolizumab (anti-PD-L1) treatment. These receptor sequences come from a man between 65 and 79 years old with urothelial cancer. CDR3s include the opening cysteine and the closing phenylalanine or tryptophan. A D gene is named only where the DNA matches it firmly. Clone size is stated in some rows and not others, as once, few, many or a class when expanded.

abundance | j_gene | d_gene | v_gene | CDR3nt | CDR3aa
- | TRBJ2-5 | TRBD2 | TRBV15 | TGTGCCTCGGGACTAGACGGGCAAGAGACCCAGTACTTC | CASGLDGQETQYF
once | TRBJ1-1 | TRBD1 | TRBV5-4 | TGTGCCAGCAGCTGGGGGGGACAGGGTGACACTGAAGCTTTCTTT | CASSWGGQGDTEAFF
- | TRBJ1-5 | TRBD1 | TRBV2 | TGTGCCAGCAGGGGACAGGGGAATCAGCCCCAGCATTTT | CASRGQGNQPQHF
- | TRBJ2-7 | - | TRBV14 | TGTGCCAGCAGCCCCTTACTTAGTTACCGGGGGTCCTACGAGCAGTACTTC | CASSPLLSYRGSYEQYF
once | TRBJ2-3 | TRBD2 | TRBV10-3 | TGTGCCATCAGGGGGACTAGCGGGGGACCAGATACGCAGTATTTT | CAIRGTSGGPDTQYF
- | TRBJ2-5 | TRBD2 | TRBV7-6 | TGTGCCAGCAGCTTATCCCCCCCGACTAGCGGTCAAGAGACCCAGTACTTC | CASSLSPPTSGQETQYF
- | TRBJ2-1 | TRBD2 | TRBV29-1 | TGCAGCGTCAGGACTAGCGGGATTGGTGAGCAGTTCTTC | CSVRTSGIGEQFF
- | TRBJ2-2 | - | TRBV11-2 | TGTGCCCATTCGGTTGGCGGGGAGCTGTTTTTT | CAHSVGGELFF
- | TRBJ2-3 | TRBD2 | TRBV7-3 | TGTGCCAGCAGCTTAATCCCTAGCGGGGGCCGAAACACAGATACGCAGTATTTT | CASSLIPSGGRNTDTQYF
few | TRBJ1-2 | TRBD1 | TRBV14 | TGTGCCAGCAGCCAAGTGGGCTCGGGACAGGGTTTTTTTTCGGACTACACCTTC | CASSQVGSGQGFFSDYTF
few | TRBJ2-1 | - | TRBV11-3 | TGTGCCAGCAGCGGGGGGTACTACAATGAGCAGTTCTTC | CASSGGYYNEQFF
- | TRBJ1-4 | - | TRBV6-6 | TGTGCCAGCAGCACGGAGGAAAAACTGTTTTTT | CASSTEEKLFF
- | TRBJ2-7 | - | TRBV28 | TGTGCCAGCAGTTACCGGGAGGAGCAGTACTTC | CASSYREEQYF
- | TRBJ2-5 | - | TRBV9 | TGTGCCAGCAGCGTAGCGAGCGAAGGGACCCAGTACTTC | CASSVASEGTQYF
- | TRBJ2-7 | - | TRBV6-1 | TGTGCCAGCAGTGAACTCCAGGGCTCCTACGAGCAGTACTTC | CASSELQGSYEQYF
- | TRBJ2-1 | TRBD2 | TRBV6-5 | TGTGCCAGCAGTTCGGGACTAGCGGGAGTGAAGTTCTTC | CASSSGLAGVKFF
- | TRBJ2-1 | TRBD2 | TRBV4-3 | TGCGCCAGCAGCCAAGGCAGGCTCCGGGAGGGCTACAATGAGCAGTTCTTC | CASSQGRLREGYNEQFF
- | TRBJ2-7 | - | TRBV15 | TGTGCCACCAGCAGAGGGGGGGGGTCAGGGGACGAGCAGTACTTC | CATSRGGGSGDEQYF
- | TRBJ2-5 | - | TRBV9 | TGTGCCAGCAGCGGCAATACACAGCCCCAAGAGACCCAGTACTTC | CASSGNTQPQETQYF
- | TRBJ2-5 | - | TRBV6-1 | TGTGCCAGCTTGGGCAGTCAAGAGACCCAGTACTTC | CASLGSQETQYF
- | TRBJ2-1 | - | TRBV5-1 | TGCGCCAGCAGCTCCCGTTTAGCGGCAAACAATGAGCAGTTCTTC | CASSSRLAANNEQFF
- | TRBJ1-2 | TRBD1 | TRBV7-2 | TGTGCCAGCAGCCTCAACCGGGACAGGGATCCTGGGGGCTACACCTTC | CASSLNRDRDPGGYTF
once | TRBJ2-7 | - | TRBV10-1 | TGCGCCGACAACTACGAGCAGTACTTC | CADNYEQYF
- | TRBJ2-1 | - | TRBV6-4 | TGTGCCAGCAGTGACTCTCCCCCCTCCCTTCATGGAGGCAATGAGCAGTTCTTC | CASSDSPPSLHGGNEQFF
- | TRBJ2-7 | - | TRBV11-2 | TGTGCCAGCAGCCCGGAGGTTAGAACCGAGCAGTACTTC | CASSPEVRTEQYF
once | TRBJ2-5 | - | TRBV9 | TGTGCCAGCAGCGTAGACGGTCGAGGAGGAGAGACCCAGTACTTC | CASSVDGRGGETQYF
few | TRBJ1-1 | - | TRBV2 | TGTGCCAGCGGAACAGGGAACACTGAAGCTTTCTTT | CASGTGNTEAFF
few | TRBJ1-2 | - | TRBV29-1 | TGCAGCGTTGAAGGGGGAGGCTATGGCTACACCTTC | CSVEGGGYGYTF